Listed below are T cell receptor beta chains from one sample, sequenced in a study of cytomegalovirus exposure and HLA in healthy donors. Sequencing used immunoSEQ multiplex PCR; TCRdb keeps in-frame clones, though not all of them. The table lists fewer than 40,000 clones. The source material was PBMCs. These receptors originate from a woman in her 40s in good health and CMV-seropositive. Each CDR3 is given with its conserved first and last residue.

TRBV11-2,TRBJ1-1,CASSLSYMNTEAFF
TRBV4-2,TRBJ2-1,CASSQDHGARQFF
TRBV29-1,TRBJ2-1,CSVDVSGRSYNEQFF
TRBV11-2,TRBJ2-7,CASSDVGRLAGNYEQYF
TRBV2,TRBJ2-7,CASTGNGWDEQYF
TRBV30,TRBJ1-5,CACGTGEVPSNQPQHF
TRBV6-1,TRBJ1-1,CASSEAEGATEAFF
TRBV15,TRBJ2-5,CATSASMGATEGRQYF
TRBV29-1,TRBJ2-5,CSATGGEETQYF
TRBV10-3,TRBJ2-7,CAISAEQGYEQYF
TRBV6-5,TRBJ2-5,CASSYGGYETQYF
TRBV4-3,TRBJ2-3,CASSLTSGTFTDTQYF
TRBV7-2,TRBJ2-7,CASGEATSSYEQYF
TRBV19,TRBJ1-4,CASSTAATNEKLFF
TRBV5-1,TRBJ2-6,CASSLGLGQGSGANVLTF
TRBV2,TRBJ2-5,CASSGQRGGQETQYF
TRBV6-1,TRBJ2-7,CASSTFRGEQYF
TRBV11-2,TRBJ1-3,CASSLGTLSGNTIYF
TRBV30,TRBJ2-1,CAWSKRGTTIGDEQFF
TRBV4-3,TRBJ2-5,CASSQEAGVETQYF
TRBV28,TRBJ2-5,CASSLSDRILDLQETQYF
TRBV18,TRBJ1-1,CASSPLANTEAFF
TRBV7-8,TRBJ2-5,CASSLDGVGGTKTQYF
TRBV19,TRBJ1-5,CASSMRGGYQPQHF
TRBV19,TRBJ1-2,CASTIHGGDYGYTF
TRBV7-2,TRBJ2-1,CASSLDRGGGRNSDNEQFF
TRBV5-6,TRBJ1-1,CASSLELVNTEAFF
TRBV18,TRBJ2-7,CASSPTGDEQYF
TRBV7-2,TRBJ2-5,CASSSQRDRAETQYF
TRBV5-1,TRBJ2-1,CASSPLGTGYNEQFF